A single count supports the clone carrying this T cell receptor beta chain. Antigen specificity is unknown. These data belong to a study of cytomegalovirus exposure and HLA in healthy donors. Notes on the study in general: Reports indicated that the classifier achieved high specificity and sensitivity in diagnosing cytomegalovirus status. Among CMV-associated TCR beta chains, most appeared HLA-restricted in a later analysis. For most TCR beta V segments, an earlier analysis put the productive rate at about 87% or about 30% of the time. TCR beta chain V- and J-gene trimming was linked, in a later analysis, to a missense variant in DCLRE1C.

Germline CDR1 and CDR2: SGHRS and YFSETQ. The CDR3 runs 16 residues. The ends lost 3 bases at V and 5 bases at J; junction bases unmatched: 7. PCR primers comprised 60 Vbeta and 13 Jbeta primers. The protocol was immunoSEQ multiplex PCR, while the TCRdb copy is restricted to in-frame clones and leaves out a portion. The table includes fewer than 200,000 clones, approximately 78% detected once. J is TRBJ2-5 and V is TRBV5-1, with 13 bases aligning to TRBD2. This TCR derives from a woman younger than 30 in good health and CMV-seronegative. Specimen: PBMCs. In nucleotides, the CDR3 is TGCGCCAGCAGCTCCCCGGGACTAGCGGGGTGGGAGACCCAGTACTTC. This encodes CASSSPGLAGWETQYF.